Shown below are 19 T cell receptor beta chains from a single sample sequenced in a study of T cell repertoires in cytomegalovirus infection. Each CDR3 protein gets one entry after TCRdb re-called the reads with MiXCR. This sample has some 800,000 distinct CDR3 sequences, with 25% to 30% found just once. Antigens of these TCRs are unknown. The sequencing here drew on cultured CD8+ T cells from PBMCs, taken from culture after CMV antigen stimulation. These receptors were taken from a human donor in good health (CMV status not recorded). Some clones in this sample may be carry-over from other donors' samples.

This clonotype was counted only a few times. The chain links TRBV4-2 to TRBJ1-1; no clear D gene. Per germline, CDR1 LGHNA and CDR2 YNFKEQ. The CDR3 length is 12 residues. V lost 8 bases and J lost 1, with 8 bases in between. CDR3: CASGNRNTEAFF. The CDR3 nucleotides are TGTGCCAGCGGAAACAGGAACACTGAAGCTTTCTTT.

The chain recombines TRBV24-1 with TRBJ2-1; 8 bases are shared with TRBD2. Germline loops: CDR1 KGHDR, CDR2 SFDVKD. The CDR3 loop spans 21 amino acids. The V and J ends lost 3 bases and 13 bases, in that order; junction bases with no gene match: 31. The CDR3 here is CATSDNNGVSGGTTTLRTQFF. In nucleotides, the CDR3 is TGTGCCACCAGTGATAATAACGGAGTGAGCGGGGGAACAACGACCCTCCGCACTCAGTTCTTC.

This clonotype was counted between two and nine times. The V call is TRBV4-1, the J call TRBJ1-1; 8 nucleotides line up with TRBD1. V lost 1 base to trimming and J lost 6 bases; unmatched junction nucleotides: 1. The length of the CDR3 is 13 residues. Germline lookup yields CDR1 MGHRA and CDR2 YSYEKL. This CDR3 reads CASSQGTGPEAFF. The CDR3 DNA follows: TGCGCCAGCAGCCAAGGGACAGGGCCTGAAGCTTTCTTT.

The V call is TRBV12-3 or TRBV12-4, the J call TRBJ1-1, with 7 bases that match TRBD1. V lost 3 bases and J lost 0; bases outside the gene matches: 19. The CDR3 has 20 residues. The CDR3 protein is CASSFRMWSQGGSMNTEAFF. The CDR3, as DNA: TGTGCCAGCAGTTTCCGTATGTGGTCCCAGGGGGGAAGCATGAACACTGAAGCTTTCTTT.

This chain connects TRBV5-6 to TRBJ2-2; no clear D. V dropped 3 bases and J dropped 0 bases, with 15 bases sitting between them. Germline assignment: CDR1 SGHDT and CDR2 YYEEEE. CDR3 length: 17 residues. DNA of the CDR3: TGTGCCAGCAGCTGGGGTCCGCTAGGCGCGAACACCGGGGAGCTGTTTTTT. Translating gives CASSWGPLGANTGELFF.

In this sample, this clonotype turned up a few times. CDR3 region: CASSLVQGAYEKLFF. CDR3 nucleotides: TGTGCCAGCAGCTTAGTTCAGGGGGCTTATGAAAAACTGTTTTTT. This chain uses TRBV7-9 with TRBJ1-4, with 8 positions matching TRBD1. J gave up 6 bases and V 1 base, and 4 bases lay outside the gene matches. Per germline, CDR1 SEHNR and CDR2 FQNEAQ (reference sequence). The CDR3 consists of 15 residues.

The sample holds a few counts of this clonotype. CDR3 DNA sequence: TGTGCCAGCAGCACCAGGAACACTGAAGCTTTCTTT. As protein: CASSTRNTEAFF. This rearrangement joins TRBV7-9 to TRBJ1-1; D is unclear. The CDR3 covers 12 residues. Germline CDR1 and CDR2: SEHNR and FQNEAQ (reference sequence). V was shortened by 5 bases and J by 1 base, with 5 bases between the two germline ends.

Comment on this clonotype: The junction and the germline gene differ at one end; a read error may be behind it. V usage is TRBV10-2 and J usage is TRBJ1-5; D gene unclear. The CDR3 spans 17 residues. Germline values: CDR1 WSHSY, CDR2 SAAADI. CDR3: CVSSEAGRTTTDQPQHF. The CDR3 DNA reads TGCGTCAGCAGTGAGGCCGGAAGGACTACGACCGATCAGCCCCAGCATTTT.

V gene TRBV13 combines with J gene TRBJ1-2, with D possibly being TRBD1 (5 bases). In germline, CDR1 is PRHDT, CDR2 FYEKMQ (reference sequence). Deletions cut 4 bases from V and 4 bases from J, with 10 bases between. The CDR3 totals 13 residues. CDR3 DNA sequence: TGTGCCAGCAGCTCCAAGAGGGGCTATGGCTACACCTTC. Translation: CASSSKRGYGYTF.

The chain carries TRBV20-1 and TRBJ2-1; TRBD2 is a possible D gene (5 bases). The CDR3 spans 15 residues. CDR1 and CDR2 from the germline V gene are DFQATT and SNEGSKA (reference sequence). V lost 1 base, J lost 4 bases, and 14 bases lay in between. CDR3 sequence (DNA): TGCAGTGCTAGAGCCGAGGGTTCGTCATACAATGAGCAGTTCTTC. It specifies CSARAEGSSYNEQFF.

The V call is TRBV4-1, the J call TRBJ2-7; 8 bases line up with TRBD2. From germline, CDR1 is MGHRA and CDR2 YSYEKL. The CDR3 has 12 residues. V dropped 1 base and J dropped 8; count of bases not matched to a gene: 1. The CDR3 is CASSQGGGQQYF. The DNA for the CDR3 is TGCGCCAGCAGCCAAGGCGGGGGGCAGCAGTACTTC.

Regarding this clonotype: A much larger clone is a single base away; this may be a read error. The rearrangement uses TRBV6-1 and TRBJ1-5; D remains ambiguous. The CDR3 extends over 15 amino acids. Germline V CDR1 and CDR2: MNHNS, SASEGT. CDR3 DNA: TGTGCCAGCAGTGAAGCGGAACAGTGGAATCAGACCCAGCATTTT. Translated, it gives CASSEAEQWNQTQHF.

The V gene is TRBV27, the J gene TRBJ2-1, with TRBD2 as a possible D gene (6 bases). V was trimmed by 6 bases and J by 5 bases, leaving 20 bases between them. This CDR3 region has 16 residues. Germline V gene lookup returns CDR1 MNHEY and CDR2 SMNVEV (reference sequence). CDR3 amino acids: CASSVFPGEFHNEQFF. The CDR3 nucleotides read TGTGCCAGCAGCGTCTTTCCGGGGGAGTTCCACAATGAGCAGTTCTTC.

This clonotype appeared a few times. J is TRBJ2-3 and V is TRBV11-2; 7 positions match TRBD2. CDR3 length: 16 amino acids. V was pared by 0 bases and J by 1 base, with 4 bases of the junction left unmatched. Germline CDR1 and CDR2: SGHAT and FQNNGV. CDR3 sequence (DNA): TGTGCCAGCAGCTTAGAATGGGCGGGGGGCACAGATACGCAGTATTTT. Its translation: CASSLEWAGGTDTQYF.

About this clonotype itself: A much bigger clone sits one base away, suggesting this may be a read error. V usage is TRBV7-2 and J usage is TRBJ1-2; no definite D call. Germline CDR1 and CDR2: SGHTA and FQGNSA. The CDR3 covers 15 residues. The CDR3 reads CVSSLFLAGSDGYTF. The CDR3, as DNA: TGTGTCAGCAGCTTATTCCTAGCGGGGTCCGATGGCTACACCTTC.

CDR3 nucleotides: TGCGCCAGCAGCCAAGAAAGGATCAGGGGGATCCCAGATACGCAGTATTTT. Protein product: CASSQERIRGIPDTQYF. The genes are TRBV4-3 and TRBJ2-3, with TRBD1 matching 7 bases. The V gene's germline CDR1 is LGHNA and CDR2 YSLEER. The junction had 10 bases not matched to a gene; V was cut back by 0 bases and J by 4 bases. This CDR3 comprises 17 residues.

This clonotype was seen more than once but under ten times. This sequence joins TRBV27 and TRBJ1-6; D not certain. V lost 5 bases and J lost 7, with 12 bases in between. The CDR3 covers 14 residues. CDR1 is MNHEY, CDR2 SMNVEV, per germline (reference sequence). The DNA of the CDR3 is TGTGCCAGCAGTCCGGGGTGGGAGAATTCACCCCTCCACTTT. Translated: CASSPGWENSPLHF.

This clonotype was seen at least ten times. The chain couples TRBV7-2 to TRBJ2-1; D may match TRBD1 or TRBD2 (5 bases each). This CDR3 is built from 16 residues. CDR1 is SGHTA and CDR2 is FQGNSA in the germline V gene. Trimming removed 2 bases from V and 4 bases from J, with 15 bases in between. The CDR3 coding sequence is TGTGCCAGCAGCTTAAATTCGGGGACGGAGTACAATGAGCAGTTCTTC. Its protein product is CASSLNSGTEYNEQFF.

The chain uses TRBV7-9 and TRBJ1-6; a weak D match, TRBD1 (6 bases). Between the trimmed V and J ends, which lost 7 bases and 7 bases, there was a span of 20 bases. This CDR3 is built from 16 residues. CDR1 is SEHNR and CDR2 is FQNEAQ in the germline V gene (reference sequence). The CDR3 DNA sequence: TGTGCCAGCACCGCGACAGGTCTCCGGTGGAATTCACCCCTCCACTTT. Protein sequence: CASTATGLRWNSPLHF.